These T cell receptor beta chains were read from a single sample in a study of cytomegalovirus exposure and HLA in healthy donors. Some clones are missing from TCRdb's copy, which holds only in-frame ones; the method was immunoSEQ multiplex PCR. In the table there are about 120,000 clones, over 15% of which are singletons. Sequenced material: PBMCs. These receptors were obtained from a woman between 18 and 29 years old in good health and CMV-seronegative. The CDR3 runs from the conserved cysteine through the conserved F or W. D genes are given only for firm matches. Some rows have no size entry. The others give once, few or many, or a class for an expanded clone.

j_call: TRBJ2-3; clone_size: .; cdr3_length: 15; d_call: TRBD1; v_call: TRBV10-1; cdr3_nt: TGCGCCAGCAGTGAATGGACAGGGAGAACGGATACGCAGTATTTT; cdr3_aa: CASSEWTGRTDTQYF
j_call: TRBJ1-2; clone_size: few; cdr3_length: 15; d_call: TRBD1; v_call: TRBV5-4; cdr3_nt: TGTGCCAGCAGCGCGGGACAGGGCCCTAACTATGGCTACACCTTC; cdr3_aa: CASSAGQGPNYGYTF
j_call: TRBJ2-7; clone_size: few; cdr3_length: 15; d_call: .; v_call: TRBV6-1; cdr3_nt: TGTGCCAGCAGTGAAGGGCAGGGGCTTTCCTACGAGCAGTACTTC; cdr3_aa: CASSEGQGLSYEQYF
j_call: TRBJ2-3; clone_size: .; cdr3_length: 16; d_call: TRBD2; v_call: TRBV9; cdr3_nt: TGTGCCAGCAGCGGCCTTAGCGGGACGTTTGGAGATACGCAGTATTTT; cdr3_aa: CASSGLSGTFGDTQYF
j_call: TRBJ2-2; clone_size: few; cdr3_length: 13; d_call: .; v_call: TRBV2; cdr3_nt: .; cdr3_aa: CASSEVVGQGTFF
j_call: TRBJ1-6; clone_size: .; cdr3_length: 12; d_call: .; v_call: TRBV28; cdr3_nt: TGTGCCAGCAGTTTACCGGGAGCACCCCTCCACTTT; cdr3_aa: CASSLPGAPLHF
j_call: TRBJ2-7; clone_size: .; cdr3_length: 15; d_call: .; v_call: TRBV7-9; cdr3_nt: TGTGCCAGCAGCTTCGAAGGGCCCGGGAGCTACGAGCAGTACTTC; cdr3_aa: CASSFEGPGSYEQYF
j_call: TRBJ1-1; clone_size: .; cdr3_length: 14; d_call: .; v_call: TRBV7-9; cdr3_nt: TGTGCCAGCAGCTTAGTGGGTCAGGCGACTGAAGCTTTCTTT; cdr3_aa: CASSLVGQATEAFF
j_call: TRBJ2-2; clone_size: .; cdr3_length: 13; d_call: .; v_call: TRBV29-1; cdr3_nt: TGCAGCGTTGTGGCCACCAACACCGGGGAGCTGTTTTTT; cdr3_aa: CSVVATNTGELFF
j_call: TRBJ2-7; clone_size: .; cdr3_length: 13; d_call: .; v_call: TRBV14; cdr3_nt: TGTGCCAGCAGCCAGACAGCGGGCTACGAGCAGTACTTC; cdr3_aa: CASSQTAGYEQYF
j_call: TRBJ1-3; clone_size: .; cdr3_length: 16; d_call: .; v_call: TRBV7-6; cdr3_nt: TGTGCCAGCAGCTCCCGCCCGGTCCATTCTGGAAACACCATATATTTT; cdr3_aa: CASSSRPVHSGNTIYF
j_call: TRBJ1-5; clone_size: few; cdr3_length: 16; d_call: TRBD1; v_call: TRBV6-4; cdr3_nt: TGTGCCAGCAGCGGACAGGGGCGGAATAGCAATCAGCCCCAGCATTTT; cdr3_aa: CASSGQGRNSNQPQHF
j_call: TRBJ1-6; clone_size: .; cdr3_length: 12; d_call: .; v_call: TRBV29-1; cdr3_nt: TGCAGCGTTGAAGTGCCGAGAGGATCCCTCCACTTT; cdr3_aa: CSVEVPRGSLHF
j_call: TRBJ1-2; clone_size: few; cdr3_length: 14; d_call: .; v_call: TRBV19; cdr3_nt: TGTGCCAGTAGTATTCTGGGGGCGGAGAGTGGCTACACCTTC; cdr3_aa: CASSILGAESGYTF
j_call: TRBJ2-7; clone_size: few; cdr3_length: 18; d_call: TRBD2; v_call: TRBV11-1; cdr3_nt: TGTGCCAGCAGCCTCCCGACTAGCGGGAGGTTTTCCTCCTACGAGCAGTACTTC; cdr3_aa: CASSLPTSGRFSSYEQYF
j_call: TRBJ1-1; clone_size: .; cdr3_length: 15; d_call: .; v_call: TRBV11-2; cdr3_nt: TGTGCCAGCAGCTTATTACAGGGTTCGAACACTGAAGCTTTCTTT; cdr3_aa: CASSLLQGSNTEAFF
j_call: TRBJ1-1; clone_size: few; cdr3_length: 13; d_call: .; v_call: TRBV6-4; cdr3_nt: TGTGCCAGCAGTGCCCACGATGGCCTTGAAGCTTTCTTT; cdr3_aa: CASSAHDGLEAFF
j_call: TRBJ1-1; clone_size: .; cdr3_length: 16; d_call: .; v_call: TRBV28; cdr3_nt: TGTGCCAGCGTACTATCGGTGGGGGGGACGAACACTGAAGCTTTCTTT; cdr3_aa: CASVLSVGGTNTEAFF
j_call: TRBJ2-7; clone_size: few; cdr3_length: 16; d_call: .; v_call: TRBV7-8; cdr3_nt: TGTGCCAGCAGCTTAGCCCTGACACGGGGATACTACGAGCAGTACTTC; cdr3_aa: CASSLALTRGYYEQYF
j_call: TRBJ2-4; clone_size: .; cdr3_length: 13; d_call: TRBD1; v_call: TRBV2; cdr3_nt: TGTGCCAGCACCAATGACAGGGGTGGCATTCAGTACTTC; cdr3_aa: CASTNDRGGIQYF
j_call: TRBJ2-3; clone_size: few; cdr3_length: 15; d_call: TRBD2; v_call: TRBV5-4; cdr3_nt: TGTGCCAGCAGCTTGCAAAGCGGGAGGGTGAATACGCAGTATTTT; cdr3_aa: CASSLQSGRVNTQYF
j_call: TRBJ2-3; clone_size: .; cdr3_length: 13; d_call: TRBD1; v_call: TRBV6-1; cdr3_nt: TGTGCCAGCGAGAGGGGGCGGACAGATACGCAGTATTTT; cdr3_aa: CASERGRTDTQYF
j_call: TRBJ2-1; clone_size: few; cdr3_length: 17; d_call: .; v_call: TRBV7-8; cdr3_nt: TGTGCCAGCAGCTCCAGCCGGAGCAGCGGGTATGACAATGAGCAGTTCTTC; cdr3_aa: CASSSSRSSGYDNEQFF
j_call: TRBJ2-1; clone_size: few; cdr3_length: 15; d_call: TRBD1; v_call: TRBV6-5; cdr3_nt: TGTGCCAGCAGTTACGGGACAGGGAGCGGAAATGAGCAGTTCTTC; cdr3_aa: CASSYGTGSGNEQFF
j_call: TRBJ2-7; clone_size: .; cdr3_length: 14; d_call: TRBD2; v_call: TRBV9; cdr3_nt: TGTGCCAGCAGCGTAGGCGGGAGGGCCTACGAGCAGTACTTC; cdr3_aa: CASSVGGRAYEQYF
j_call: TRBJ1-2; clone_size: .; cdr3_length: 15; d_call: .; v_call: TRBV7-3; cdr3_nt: TGTGCCAGCAGCTTAAACGGCGGGTCTAACTATGGCTACACCTTC; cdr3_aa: CASSLNGGSNYGYTF
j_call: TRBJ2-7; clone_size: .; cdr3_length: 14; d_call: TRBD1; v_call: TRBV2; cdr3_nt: TGTGCCAGCAGTGGGGACAGGGGAACCTACGAGCAGTACTTC; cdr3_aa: CASSGDRGTYEQYF
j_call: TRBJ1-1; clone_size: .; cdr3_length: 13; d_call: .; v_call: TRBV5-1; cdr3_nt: TGCGCCAGCAGTTGCCCAGTTGGTGGTGAAGCTTTCTTT; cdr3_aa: CASSCPVGGEAFF
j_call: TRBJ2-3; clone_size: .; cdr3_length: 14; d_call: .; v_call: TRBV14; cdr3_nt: TGTGCCAGCAGTAAATGGGGGCGGACAGATACGCAGTATTTT; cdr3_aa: CASSKWGRTDTQYF
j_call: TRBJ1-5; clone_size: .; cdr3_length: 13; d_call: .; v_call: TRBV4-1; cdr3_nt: TGCGCCAGCAGCCAAGAAAGCTATCAGCCCCAGCATTTT; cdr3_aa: CASSQESYQPQHF
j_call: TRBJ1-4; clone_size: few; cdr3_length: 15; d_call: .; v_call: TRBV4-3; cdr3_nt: TGCGCCAGCAGCCAAGATCCGGGTTTGGATGAAAAACTGTTTTTT; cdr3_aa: CASSQDPGLDEKLFF
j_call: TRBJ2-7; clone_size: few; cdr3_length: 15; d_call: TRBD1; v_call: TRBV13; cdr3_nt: TGTGCCAGCAGCTCGACAGGGGAAAGGCTCTACGAGCAGTACTTC; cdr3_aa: CASSSTGERLYEQYF
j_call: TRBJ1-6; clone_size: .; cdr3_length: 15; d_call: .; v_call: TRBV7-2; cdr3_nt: TGTGCCAGCAGCTTAGATGTGGGGCCGAATTCACCCCTCCACTTT; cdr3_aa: CASSLDVGPNSPLHF
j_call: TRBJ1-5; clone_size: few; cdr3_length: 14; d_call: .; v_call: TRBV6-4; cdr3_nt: TGTGCCAGCAGTGACTCGGCGGACAATCAGCCCCAGCATTTT; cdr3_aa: CASSDSADNQPQHF
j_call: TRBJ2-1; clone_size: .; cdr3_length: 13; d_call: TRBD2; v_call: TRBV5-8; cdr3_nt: TGTGCCAGCAGCAAACGACTAGCGTCTGAGCAGTTCTTC; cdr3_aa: CASSKRLASEQFF
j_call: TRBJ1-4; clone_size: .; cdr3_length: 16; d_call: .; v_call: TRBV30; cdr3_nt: TGTGCCTGGAGTGTAGCGGGACCTGCAACTAATGAAAAACTGTTTTTT; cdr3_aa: CAWSVAGPATNEKLFF
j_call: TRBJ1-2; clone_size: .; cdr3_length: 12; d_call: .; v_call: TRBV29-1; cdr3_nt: TGCAGCGTTGAGGGCGGGGGTCGGGGCTACACCTTC; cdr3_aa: CSVEGGGRGYTF
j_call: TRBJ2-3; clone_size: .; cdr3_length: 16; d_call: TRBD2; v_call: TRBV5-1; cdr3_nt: TGCGCCAGCAGCACGGTGACTAGCGGGGCACCAGATACGCAGTATTTT; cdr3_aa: CASSTVTSGAPDTQYF
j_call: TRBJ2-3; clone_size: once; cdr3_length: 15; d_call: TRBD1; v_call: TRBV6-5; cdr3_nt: TGTGCCAGCAGCCTACAGGGGCCGCGCACAGATACGCAGTATTTT; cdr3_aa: CASSLQGPRTDTQYF
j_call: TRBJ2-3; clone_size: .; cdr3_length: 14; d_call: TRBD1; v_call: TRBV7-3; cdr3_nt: TGTGCCAGCAGCTTAACGGACAGGGACGATACGCAGTATTTT; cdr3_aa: CASSLTDRDDTQYF
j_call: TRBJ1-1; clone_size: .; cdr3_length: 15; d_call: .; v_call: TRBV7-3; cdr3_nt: TGTGCCAGCAGCCAAAAGCGGGGCATGAACACTGAAGCTTTCTTT; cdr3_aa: CASSQKRGMNTEAFF
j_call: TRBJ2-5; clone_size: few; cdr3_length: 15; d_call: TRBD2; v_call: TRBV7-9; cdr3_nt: TGTGCCAGCAGCTTAGAGGCTAGCGGGAGTAAGACCCAGTACTTC; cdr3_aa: CASSLEASGSKTQYF
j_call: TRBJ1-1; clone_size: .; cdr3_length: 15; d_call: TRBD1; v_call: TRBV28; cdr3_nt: TGTGCCAGCAAGGGGGCAGGGCGATCGAACACTGAAGCTTTCTTT; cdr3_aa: CASKGAGRSNTEAFF
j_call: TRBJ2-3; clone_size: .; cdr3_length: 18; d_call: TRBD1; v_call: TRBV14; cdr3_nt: TGTGCCAGCAGCCAAGAGGGACAGGCATATTCTTACACAGATACGCAGTATTTT; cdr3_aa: CASSQEGQAYSYTDTQYF
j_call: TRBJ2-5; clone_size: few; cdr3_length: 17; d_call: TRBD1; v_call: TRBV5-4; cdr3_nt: TGTGCCAGCAGCTTCCATCCGGGACAGGGGTATATAGAGACCCAGTACTTC; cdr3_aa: CASSFHPGQGYIETQYF
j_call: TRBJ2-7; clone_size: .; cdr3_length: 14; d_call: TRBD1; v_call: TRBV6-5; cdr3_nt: TGTGCCAGCAGTTACCTACAGGGGAGCTACGAGCAGTACTTC; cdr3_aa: CASSYLQGSYEQYF
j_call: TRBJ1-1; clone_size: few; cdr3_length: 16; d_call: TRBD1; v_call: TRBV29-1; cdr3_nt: TGCAGCGTTGGAGGAGCTTGGGACAGGGGGCGTACTGAAGCTTTCTTT; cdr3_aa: CSVGGAWDRGRTEAFF
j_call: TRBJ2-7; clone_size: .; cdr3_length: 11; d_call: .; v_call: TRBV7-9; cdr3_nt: TGTGCCAGCAGCCACAGCTACGAGCAGTACTTC; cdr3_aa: CASSHSYEQYF
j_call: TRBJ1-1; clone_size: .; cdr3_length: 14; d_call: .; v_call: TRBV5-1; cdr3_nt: TGCGCCAGCAGCTTTAGCCGTACCAACACTGAAGCTTTCTTT; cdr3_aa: CASSFSRTNTEAFF
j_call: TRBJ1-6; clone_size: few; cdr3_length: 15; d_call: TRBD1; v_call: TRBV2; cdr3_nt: TGTGCCAGCAGGGAACAGGGGTTTCGGAATTCACCCCTCCACTTT; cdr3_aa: CASREQGFRNSPLHF
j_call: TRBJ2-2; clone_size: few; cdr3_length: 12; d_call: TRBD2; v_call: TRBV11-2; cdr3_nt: TGTGCCAACGGTTGGGGGGGAGGGGAGCTGTTTTTT; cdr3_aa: CANGWGGGELFF
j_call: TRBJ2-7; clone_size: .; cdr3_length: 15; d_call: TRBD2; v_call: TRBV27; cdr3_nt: TGTGCCAGCACCAAGACTAGCGGGCGCTCCTACGAGCAGTACTTC; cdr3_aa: CASTKTSGRSYEQYF
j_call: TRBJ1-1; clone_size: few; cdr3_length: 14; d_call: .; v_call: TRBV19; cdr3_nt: TGTGCCAGTAGTATTGGGGGGTTTGGGACTGAAGCTTTCTTT; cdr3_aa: CASSIGGFGTEAFF
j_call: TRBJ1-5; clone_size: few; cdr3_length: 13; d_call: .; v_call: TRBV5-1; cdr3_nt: TGCGCCAGCAGCTTGTCGGGGTCCCAGCCCCAGCATTTT; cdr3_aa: CASSLSGSQPQHF
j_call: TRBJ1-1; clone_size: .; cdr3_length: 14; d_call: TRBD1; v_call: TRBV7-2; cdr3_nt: TGTGCCAGCAGCCCTAGGACAGGGAGGACTGAAGCTTTCTTT; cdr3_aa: CASSPRTGRTEAFF
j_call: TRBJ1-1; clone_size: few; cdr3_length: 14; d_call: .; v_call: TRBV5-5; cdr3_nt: TGTGCCAGCAGCTTGGCCGGGTGGAGCACTGAAGCTTTCTTT; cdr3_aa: CASSLAGWSTEAFF
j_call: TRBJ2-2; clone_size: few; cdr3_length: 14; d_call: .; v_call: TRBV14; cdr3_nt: TGTGCCAGCAGCCCAGGACGGGGGACCGGGGAGCTGTTTTTT; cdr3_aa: CASSPGRGTGELFF
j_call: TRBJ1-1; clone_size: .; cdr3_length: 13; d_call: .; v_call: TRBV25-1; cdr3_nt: TGTGCCAGCAGTGAAATTCGGGGGACTGAAGCTTTCTTT; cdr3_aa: CASSEIRGTEAFF
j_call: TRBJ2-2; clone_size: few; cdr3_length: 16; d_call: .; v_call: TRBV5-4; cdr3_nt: TGTGCCAGCAGCTCCCCGCAGGGGCCGAACACCGGGGAGCTGTTTTTT; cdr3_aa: CASSSPQGPNTGELFF